This T cell receptor beta chain was obtained from a study of T cells expressing NK-cell markers. CDR3 length equals 22 residues. TCRdb re-called the 5' RACE reads, yielding one record per CDR3 amino acid sequence without DNA. Its table lists some 450,000 distinct CDR3 sequences. The chain links TRBV23-1 to TRBJ1-6; as DNA is missing, the TRBD1 call by TCRdb cannot be tested. TRBV23-1 is marked as an open reading frame, function uncertain. This TCR was sampled from a woman between 18 and 75 years old in good health. Sequencing was done on a sample of blood T cells: a sorted CD56 or NKG2C T cell subset, CD4+ or CD8+ T cells, or bulk PBMC T cells (not recorded which). The CDR3 sequence is CASSREPPGQNRVSSYNSPLHF.